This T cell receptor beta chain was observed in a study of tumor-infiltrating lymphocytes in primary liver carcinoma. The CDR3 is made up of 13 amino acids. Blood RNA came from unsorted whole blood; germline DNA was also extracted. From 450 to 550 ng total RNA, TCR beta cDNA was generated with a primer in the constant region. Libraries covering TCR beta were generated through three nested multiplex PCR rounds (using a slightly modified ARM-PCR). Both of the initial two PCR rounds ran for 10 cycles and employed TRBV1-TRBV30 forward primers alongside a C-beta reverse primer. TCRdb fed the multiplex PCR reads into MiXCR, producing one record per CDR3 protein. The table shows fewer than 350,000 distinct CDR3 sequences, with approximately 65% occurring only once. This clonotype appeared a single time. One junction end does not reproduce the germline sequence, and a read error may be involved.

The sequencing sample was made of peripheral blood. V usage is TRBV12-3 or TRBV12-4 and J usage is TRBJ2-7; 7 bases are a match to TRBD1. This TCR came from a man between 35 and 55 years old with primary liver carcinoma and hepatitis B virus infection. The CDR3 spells CANSSTGRYDQYF. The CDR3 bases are TGTGCCAACAGTTCGACAGGGCGGTACGATCAGTACTTC.